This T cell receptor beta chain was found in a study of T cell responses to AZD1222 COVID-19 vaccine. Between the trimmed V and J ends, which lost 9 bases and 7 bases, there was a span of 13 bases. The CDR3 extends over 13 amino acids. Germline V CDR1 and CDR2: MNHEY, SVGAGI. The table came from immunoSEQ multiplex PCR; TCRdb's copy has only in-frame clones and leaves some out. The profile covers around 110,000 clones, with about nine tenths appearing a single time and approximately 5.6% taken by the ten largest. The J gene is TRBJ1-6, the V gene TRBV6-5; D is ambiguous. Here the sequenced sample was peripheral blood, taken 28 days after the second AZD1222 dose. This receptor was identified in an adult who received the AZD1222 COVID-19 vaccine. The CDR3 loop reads CASSGLSNSPLHF. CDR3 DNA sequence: TGTGCCAGTTCCGGGCTATCAAATTCACCCCTCCACTTT.